These 7 T cell receptor beta chains share one sample of origin, sequenced in a study of fetal regulatory T cell absence and autoimmunity. Only in-frame clones appear in the TCRdb table, and some are missing; sequencing was by immunoSEQ multiplex PCR. The sample yields 95,000 or so clones, less than 80% seen once. Sample: pancreas tissue. The receptors derive from a male donor with IPEX syndrome.

The chain employs TRBV25-1 and TRBJ2-1; the D gene could be TRBD1 or TRBD2 (6 bases each). V dropped 4 bases and J dropped 2 bases, with 9 bases sitting between them. CDR1 is MGHDK, CDR2 SYGVNS, per germline. The length of the CDR3 is 14 residues. CDR3: CASSGGATYNEQFF. The DNA of the CDR3 is TGTGCCAGCAGTGGGGGGGCCACCTACAATGAGCAGTTCTTC.

This chain connects TRBV5-1 to TRBJ2-7; D is uncertain. The CDR3 runs 11 residues. Germline V gene data show CDR1 as SGHRS and CDR2 as YFSETQ. The ends were cut back, 4 bases at V and 3 bases at J, with 5 bases in the middle. In DNA, the CDR3 is TGCGCCAGCAGCGACCTCTACGAGCAGTACTTC. This encodes CASSDLYEQYF. Using reference TRBV5-1 and TRBJ2-7 for the parts outside the CDR3, the full variable domain is KAGVTQTPRYLIKTRGQQVTLSCSPISGHRSVSWYQQTPGQGLQFLFEYFSETQRNKGNFPGRFSGRQFSNSRSEMNVSTLELGDSALYLCASSDLYEQYFGPGTRLTVT.

This clone was detected only a few times. The chain couples TRBV7-6 to TRBJ1-2, with unresolved D. Germline CDR1 SGHVS, CDR2 FNYEAQ. The V end lost 5 bases, the J end lost 3 bases, and 16 bases lay between the germline ends. CDR3 length equals 15 residues. The CDR3 protein is CASSPEGGGDYGYTF. The CDR3 DNA reads TGTGCCAGCAGCCCGGAGGGCGGCGGGGACTATGGCTACACCTTC.

The chain carries TRBV2 and TRBJ2-3, with 9 bases aligning to TRBD2. CDR3 size: 13 residues. Germline V gene data show CDR1 as SNHLY and CDR2 as FYNNEI. J was trimmed by 5 bases and V by 11 bases; bases with no gene match: 8. CDR3 in amino acids: CARSSGIGDTQYF. Here the CDR3 DNA reads TGTGCCCGATCTAGCGGGATTGGAGATACGCAGTATTTT.

The chain recombines TRBV25-1 with TRBJ2-5; possibly TRBD1 or TRBD2 for D (5 bases each). CDR1 and CDR2 (germline): MGHDK, SYGVNS. This CDR3 spans 14 amino acids. Between the trimmed V and J ends, which lost 2 bases and 2 bases, there was a span of 9 bases. CDR3 nucleotides: TGTGCCAGCAGTGAACCGGGACCTCAAGAGACCCAGTACTTC. Its translation is CASSEPGPQETQYF. The entire variable domain, with the rest obtained from reference TRBV25-1 and TRBJ2-5, is as follows: EADIYQTPRYLVIGTGKKITLECSQTMGHDKMYWYQQDPGMELHLIHYSYGVNSTEKGDLSSESTVSRIRTEHFPLTLESARPSHTSQYLCASSEPGPQETQYFGPGTRLLVL.

The genes are TRBV7-9 and TRBJ1-2, with TRBD1 identical over 11 bases. CDR1 and CDR2 (germline): SEHNR, FQNEAQ (reference sequence). V lost 3 bases, J lost 6 bases, and 6 bases stayed unmatched. The CDR3 runs to 15 residues. This CDR3 is CASSFGQGAADGYTF. The CDR3 DNA follows: TGTGCCAGCAGCTTTGGACAGGGGGCGGCGGATGGCTACACCTTC.

This clone has a single count. The chain recombines TRBV25-1 with TRBJ1-1, with 7 bases identical to TRBD1. Germline V gene data show CDR1 as MGHDK and CDR2 as SYGVNS. With 1 base clipped from V and 11 bases from J, the junction kept 4 bases outside the gene matches. This CDR3 comprises 12 residues. The CDR3 reads CASSESTGVAFF. Here the CDR3 DNA reads TGTGCCAGCAGTGAATCCACAGGGGTGGCTTTCTTT.